This TCR beta chain was recovered during a study of blood T cell repertoires in COVID-19. V was shortened by 3 bases and J by 4 bases, with 9 bases between the two germline ends. This CDR3 is built from 12 residues. Germline V gene data show CDR1 as GTSNPN and CDR2 as SVGIG (reference sequence). The protocol was immunoSEQ multiplex PCR, while the TCRdb copy is restricted to in-frame clones and leaves out a portion. The sample includes some 400,000 clones, around nine tenths seen only once; the top ten take about 1.8%. This clone was observed a single time. This sequence joins TRBV30 and TRBJ2-5, with D possibly matching TRBD1 (6 bases). Sequenced sample: PBMCs or T cells enriched from blood (not recorded which). This receptor was identified in a woman in her twenties or thirties who had recovered from COVID-19. The chain's CDR3 is CAWRGALETQYF. DNA of the CDR3: TGTGCCTGGAGGGGGGCGCTAGAGACCCAGTACTTC.